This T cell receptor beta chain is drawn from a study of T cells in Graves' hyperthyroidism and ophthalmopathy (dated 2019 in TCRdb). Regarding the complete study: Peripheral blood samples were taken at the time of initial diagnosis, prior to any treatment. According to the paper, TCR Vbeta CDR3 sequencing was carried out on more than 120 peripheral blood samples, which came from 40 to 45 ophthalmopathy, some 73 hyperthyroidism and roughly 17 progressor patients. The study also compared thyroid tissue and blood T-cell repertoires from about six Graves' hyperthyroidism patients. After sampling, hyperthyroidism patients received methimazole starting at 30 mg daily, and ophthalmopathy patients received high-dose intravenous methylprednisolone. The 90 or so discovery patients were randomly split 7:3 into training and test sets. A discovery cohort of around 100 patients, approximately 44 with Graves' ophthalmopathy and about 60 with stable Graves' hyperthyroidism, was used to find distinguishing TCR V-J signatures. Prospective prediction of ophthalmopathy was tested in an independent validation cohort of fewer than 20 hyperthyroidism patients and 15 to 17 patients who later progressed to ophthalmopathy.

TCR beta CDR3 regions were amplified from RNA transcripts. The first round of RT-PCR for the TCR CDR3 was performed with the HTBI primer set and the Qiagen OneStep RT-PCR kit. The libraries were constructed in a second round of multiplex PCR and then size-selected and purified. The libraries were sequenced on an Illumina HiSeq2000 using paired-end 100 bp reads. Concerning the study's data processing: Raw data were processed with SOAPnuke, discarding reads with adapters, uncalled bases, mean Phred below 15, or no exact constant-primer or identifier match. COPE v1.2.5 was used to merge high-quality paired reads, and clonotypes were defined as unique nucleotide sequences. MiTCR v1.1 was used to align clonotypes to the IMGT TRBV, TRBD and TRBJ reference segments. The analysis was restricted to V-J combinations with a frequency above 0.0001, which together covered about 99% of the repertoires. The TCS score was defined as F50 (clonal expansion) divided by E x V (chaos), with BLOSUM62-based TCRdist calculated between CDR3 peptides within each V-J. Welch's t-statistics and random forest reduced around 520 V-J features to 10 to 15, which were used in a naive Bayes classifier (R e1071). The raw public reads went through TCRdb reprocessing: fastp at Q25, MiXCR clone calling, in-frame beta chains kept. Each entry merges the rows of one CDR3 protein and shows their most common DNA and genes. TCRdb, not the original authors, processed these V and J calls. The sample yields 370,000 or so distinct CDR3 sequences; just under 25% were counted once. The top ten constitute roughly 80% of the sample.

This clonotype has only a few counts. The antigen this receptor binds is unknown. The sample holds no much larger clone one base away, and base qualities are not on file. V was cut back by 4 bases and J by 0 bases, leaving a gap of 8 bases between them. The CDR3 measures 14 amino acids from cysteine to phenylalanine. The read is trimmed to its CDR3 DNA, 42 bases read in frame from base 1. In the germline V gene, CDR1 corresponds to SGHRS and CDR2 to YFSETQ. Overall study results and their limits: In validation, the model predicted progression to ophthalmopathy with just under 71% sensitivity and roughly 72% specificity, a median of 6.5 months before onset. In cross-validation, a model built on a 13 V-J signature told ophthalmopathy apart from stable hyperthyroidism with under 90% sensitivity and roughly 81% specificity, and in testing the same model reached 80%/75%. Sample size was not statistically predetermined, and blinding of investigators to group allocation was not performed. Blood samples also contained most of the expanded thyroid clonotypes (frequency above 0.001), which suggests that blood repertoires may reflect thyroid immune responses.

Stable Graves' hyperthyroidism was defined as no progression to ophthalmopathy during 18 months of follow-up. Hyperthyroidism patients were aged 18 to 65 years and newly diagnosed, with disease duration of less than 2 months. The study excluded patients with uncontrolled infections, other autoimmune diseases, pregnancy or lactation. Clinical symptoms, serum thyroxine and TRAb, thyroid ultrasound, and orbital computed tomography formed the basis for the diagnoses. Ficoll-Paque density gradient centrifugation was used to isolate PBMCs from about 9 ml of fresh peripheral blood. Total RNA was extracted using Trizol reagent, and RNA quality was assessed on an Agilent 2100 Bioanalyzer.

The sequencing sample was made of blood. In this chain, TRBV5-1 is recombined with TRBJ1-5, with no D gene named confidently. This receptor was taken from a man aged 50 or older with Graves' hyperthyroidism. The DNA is TGCGCCAGCAGCCAGGACCCTAGCAATCAGCCCCAGCATTTT. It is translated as CASSQDPSNQPQHF.